The rows below give T cell receptor beta chains drawn from one sample of a study of T cells after yellow fever vaccination. One entry per CDR3 protein results from TCRdb running MiXCR on the 5' RACE reads. The sample gives more than 50,000 distinct CDR3 sequences, approximately 5.5% of which show up once; roughly 30% is in the top ten. The source material was PBMCs, either bulk or a sorted T-cell subset (CD4+, CD8+, memory, or dextramer-sorted; not recorded which), sampled on the day of the yellow fever booster vaccination. The receptors stem from a young man who received the YFV17D yellow fever vaccine. CDR3s include the opening cysteine and the closing phenylalanine or tryptophan. The D gene is left open where the match is weak. Rows give clone size only sometimes, using once, few, many, or a class for an expanded clone.

CDR3aa	CDR3nt	v_gene	j_gene	abundance	d_gene
CASSFNSGEQFF	TGTGCCAGCAGTTTCAATTCTGGTGAGCAGTTCTTC	TRBV12-3/TRBV12-4	TRBJ2-1	many	-
CASSQDRGPGLAGLPQFF	TGCGCCAGCAGCCAAGATCGGGGACCGGGACTAGCGGGGCTGCCCCAGTTCTTC	TRBV4-1	TRBJ2-1	many	TRBD2
CRAGGGNQPQHF	TGCAGGGCGGGAGGGGGGAATCAGCCCCAGCATTTT	TRBV20-1	TRBJ1-5	many	-
CASSLLGSLRTGELFF	TGTGCCAGCAGCCTCCTTGGGAGCCTGAGGACCGGGGAGCTGTTTTTT	TRBV5-5	TRBJ2-2	many	-
CAIRQTGADGYTF	TGTGCCATCAGACAGACAGGGGCGGATGGCTACACCTTC	TRBV10-3	TRBJ1-2	-	TRBD1
CASSLGFQRGPQETQYF	TGTGCCAGCAGCTTAGGTTTCCAGCGGGGGCCGCAAGAGACCCAGTACTTC	TRBV11-2	TRBJ2-5	-	TRBD2
CASSEIKWNQPQHF	TGTGCCAGCAGTGAAATTAAATGGAATCAGCCCCAGCATTTT	TRBV6-1	TRBJ1-5	few	-
CASSPVEETQYF	TGTGCCAGCTCACCGGTGGAAGAGACCCAGTACTTC	TRBV18	TRBJ2-5	many	-
CSGGAPPGAQYLEQFF	TGCAGTGGAGGAGCCCCCCCAGGGGCTCAGTACCTTGAGCAGTTCTTC	TRBV20-1	TRBJ2-1	-	-
CASSPIIPQNEQFF	TGTGCCAGCAGCCCTATAATACCTCAAAATGAGCAGTTCTTC	TRBV7-2	TRBJ2-1	many	-